This T cell receptor beta chain comes out of a study of cytomegalovirus exposure and HLA in healthy donors. Background on the study: Roughly 80 million unique TCRs from HLA-typed donors were held in an early data release. For the 300 to 450 genotyped donors, more than 80% fell within the Caucasian-associated ancestry cluster.

Findings and limits, study-wide: TCR beta sequences reportedly predicted most subjects' HLA-A and HLA-B alleles accurately. Per a later analysis, HLA-associated TCR beta chains showed more clonal expansion than other, equally common TCR beta chains.

For this clone: Its cognate antigen is unknown.

Vbeta (60) and Jbeta (13) primers were used in the PCR. Sequenced by immunoSEQ multiplex PCR; TCRdb stores in-frame clones only, minus some. The data hold about 160,000 clones, with 65% to 90% observed a single time. Germline lookup yields CDR1 MNHEY and CDR2 SVGAGI. This CDR3 is 15 amino acids long. The ends were cut back, 8 bases at V and 0 bases at J, with 14 bases in the middle. This TCR was sampled from a man aged 50 to 59 in good health and CMV-seropositive. The V gene is TRBV6-5, the J gene TRBJ1-3; TRBD1 might be the D (5 bases). Sequences were obtained from PBMCs. DNA of the CDR3: TGTGCCAGCTGGGGGGACGGACTCTCTGGAAACACCATATATTTT. It specifies CASWGDGLSGNTIYF.